This T cell receptor beta chain was captured in a study of cytomegalovirus exposure and HLA in healthy donors. Study-wide findings and caveats: The majority of CMV-associated TCR beta chains were reported as apparently HLA-restricted in a later analysis. The availability of immune exposure information extended only to CMV serostatus. When analyzed later, the rates of TCR association showed variation by HLA locus, with DRB1 the most and HLA-C the fewest.

As concerns this clone: Its antigen is unidentified.

It was with 60 Vbeta and 13 Jbeta primers that the PCR ran. Repertoires were generated with immunoSEQ multiplex PCR, while TCRdb's copy carries only in-frame clones and drops some. The repertoire holds some 100,000 clones, with roughly three quarters as singletons. Germline-derived CDR1 and CDR2 are SGHTA and FQGNSA. With 6 bases clipped from V and 7 bases from J, the junction kept 3 bases outside the gene matches. The CDR3 is 13 residues long. This chain joins TRBV7-2 and TRBJ2-2; 9 positions match TRBD1. This TCR derives from a male donor in good health and CMV-seropositive. The sequenced material came from PBMCs. CDR3 region: CASRDRGNGELFF. The CDR3 region has the DNA TGTGCCAGCAGGGACAGGGGCAACGGGGAGCTGTTTTTT.